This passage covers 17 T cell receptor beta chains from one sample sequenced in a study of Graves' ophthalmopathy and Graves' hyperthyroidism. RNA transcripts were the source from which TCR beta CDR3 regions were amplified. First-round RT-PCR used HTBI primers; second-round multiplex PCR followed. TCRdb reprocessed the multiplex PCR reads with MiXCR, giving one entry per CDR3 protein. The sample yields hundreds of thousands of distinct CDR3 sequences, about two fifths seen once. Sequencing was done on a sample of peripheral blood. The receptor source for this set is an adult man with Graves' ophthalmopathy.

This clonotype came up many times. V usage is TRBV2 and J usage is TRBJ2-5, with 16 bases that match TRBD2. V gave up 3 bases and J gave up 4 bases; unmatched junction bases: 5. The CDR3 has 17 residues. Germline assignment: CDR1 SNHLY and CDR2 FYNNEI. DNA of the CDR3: TGTGCCAGCAGTGAGGGACTAGCGGGGGGGGGAGGAGAGACCCAGTACTTC. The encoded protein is CASSEGLAGGGGETQYF.

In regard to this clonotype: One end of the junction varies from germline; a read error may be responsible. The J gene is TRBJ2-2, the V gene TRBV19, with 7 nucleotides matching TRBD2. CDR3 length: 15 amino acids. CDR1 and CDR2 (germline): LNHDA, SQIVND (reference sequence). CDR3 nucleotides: TGTGCCAGTAGTAAAGGGACTACCCCGGACGGGGAGCCGTTTTTT. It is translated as CASSKGTTPDGEPFF.

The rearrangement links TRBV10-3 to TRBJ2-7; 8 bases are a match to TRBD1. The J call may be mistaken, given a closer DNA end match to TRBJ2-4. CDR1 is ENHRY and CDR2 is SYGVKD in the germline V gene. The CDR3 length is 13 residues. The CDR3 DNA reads TGTGCCATCCGGGCAGGGGGCGAAAACATTCAGTACTTC. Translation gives CAIRAGGENIQYF.

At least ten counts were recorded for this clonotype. Here the CDR3 reads CSVTGTGTTRQRGETQYF. CDR3 sequence (DNA): TGCAGCGTTACCGGGACAGGGACCACACGACAGCGCGGGGAGACCCAGTACTTC. The chain is built from TRBV29-1 and TRBJ2-5; TRBD1 matches at 9 bases. The germline V gene has CDR1 SQVTM and CDR2 ANQGSEA. This CDR3 region has 18 residues. With V trimmed by 5 bases and J by 5 bases, 21 bases remained unmatched.

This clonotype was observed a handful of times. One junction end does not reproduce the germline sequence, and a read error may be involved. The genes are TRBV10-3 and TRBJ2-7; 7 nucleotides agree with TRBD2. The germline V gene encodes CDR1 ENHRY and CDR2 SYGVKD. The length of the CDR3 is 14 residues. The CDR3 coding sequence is TGTGCCAGCAGTTACGGGGGGAGATCCTACGAGCAGTACTTC. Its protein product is CASSYGGRSYEQYF.

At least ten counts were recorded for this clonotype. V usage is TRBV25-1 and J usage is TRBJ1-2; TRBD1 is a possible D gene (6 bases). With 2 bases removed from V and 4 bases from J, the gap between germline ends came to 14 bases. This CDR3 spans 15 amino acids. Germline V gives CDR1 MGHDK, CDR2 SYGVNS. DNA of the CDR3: TGTGCCAGCAGTGAAGAAGTCAGGGGATTCTATGGCTACACCTTC. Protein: CASSEEVRGFYGYTF.

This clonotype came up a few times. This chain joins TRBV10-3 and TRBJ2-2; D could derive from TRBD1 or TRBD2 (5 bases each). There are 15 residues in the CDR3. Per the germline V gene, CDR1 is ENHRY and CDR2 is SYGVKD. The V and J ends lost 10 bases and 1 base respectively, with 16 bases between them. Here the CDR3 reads CASRPGDRNTGELFF. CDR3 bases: TGTGCCAGCAGACCCGGGGACCGGAACACCGGGGAGCTGTTTTTT.

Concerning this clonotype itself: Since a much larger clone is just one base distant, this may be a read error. CDR3 region: CASSPMGDFAQETQYF. CDR3 nucleotides: TGTGCCAGCAGCCCGATGGGGGATTTCGCCCAAGAGACCCAGTACTTC. The chain is built from TRBV7-2 and TRBJ2-5; tentatively, D is TRBD1 or TRBD2 (5 bases each). Germline V lookup: CDR1 SGHTA, CDR2 FQGNSA. This CDR3 is built from 16 residues. Trimming took 5 bases from V and 1 from J, leaving 17 bases between them.

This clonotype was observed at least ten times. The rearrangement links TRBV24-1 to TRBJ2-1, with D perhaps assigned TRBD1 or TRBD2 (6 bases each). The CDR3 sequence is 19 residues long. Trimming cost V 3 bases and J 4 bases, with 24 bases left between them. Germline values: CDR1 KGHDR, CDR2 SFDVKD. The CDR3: CATSDPAGTLEGGYNEQFF. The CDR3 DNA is TGTGCCACCAGTGATCCGGCAGGAACCCTCGAGGGGGGATACAATGAGCAGTTCTTC.

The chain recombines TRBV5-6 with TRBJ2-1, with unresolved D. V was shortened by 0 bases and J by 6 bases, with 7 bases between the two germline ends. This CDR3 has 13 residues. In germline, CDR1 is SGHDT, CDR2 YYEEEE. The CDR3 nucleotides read TGTGCCAGCAGCTTGGGTTGGCCCAATGAGCAGTTCTTC. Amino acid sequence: CASSLGWPNEQFF.

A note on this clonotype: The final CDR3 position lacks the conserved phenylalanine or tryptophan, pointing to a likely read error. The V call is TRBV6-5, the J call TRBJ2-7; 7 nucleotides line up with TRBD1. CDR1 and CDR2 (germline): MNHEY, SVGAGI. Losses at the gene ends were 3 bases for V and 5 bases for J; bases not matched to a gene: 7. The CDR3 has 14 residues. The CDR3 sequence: CASSYSRGPDEQYS. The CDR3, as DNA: TGTGCCAGCAGTTATAGTAGGGGGCCTGACGAGCAGTACTCC.

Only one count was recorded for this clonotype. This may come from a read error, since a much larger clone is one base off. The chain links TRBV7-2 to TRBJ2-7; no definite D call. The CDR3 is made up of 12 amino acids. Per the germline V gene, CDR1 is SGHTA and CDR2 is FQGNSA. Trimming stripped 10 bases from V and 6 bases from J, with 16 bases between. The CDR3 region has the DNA TGTGCCAACACCCCCAACCGGTTCGAGCAGTACTTC. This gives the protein CANTPNRFEQYF.

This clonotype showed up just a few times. The CDR3 here is CASRGTVKFLRNQPQHF. Here the CDR3 DNA reads TGTGCCAGTCGAGGGACTGTGAAGTTCTTACGGAATCAGCCCCAGCATTTT. The chain carries TRBV10-3 and TRBJ1-5, with a tentative D call TRBD1 (5 bases). Germline V lookup: CDR1 ENHRY, CDR2 SYGVKD. The CDR3 consists of 17 residues. Between the trimmed V and J ends, which lost 10 bases and 4 bases, there was a span of 26 bases.

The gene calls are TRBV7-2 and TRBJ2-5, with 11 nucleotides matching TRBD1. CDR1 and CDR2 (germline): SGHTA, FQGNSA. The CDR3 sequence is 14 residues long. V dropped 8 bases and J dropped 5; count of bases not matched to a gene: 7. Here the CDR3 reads CASGPGQGVETQYF. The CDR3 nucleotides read TGTGCCAGCGGACCGGGACAGGGGGTGGAGACCCAGTACTTC.

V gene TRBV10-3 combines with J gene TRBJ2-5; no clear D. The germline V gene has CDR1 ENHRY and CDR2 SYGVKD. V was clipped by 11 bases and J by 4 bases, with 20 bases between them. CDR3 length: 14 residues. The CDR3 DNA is TGTGCCTCTGGCGGTACGAACTACCGAGAGACCCAGTACTTC. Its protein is CASGGTNYRETQYF.

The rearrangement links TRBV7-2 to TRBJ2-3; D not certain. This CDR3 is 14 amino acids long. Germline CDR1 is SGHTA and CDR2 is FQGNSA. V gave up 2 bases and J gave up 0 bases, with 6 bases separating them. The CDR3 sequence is CASSLQGSTDTQYF. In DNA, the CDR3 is TGTGCCAGCAGCTTACAAGGAAGCACAGATACGCAGTATTTT.

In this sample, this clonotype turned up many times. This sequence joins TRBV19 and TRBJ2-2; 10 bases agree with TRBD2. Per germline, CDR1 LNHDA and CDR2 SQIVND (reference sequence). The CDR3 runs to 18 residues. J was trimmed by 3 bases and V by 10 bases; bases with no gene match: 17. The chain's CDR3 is CATTRFASGGRDTGELFF. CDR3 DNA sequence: TGTGCCACCACCCGCTTTGCTAGCGGGGGCCGGGACACCGGGGAGCTGTTTTTT.